These T cell receptor beta chains were read from a single sample in a study of human T cells and chemical hapten exposure. TCRdb processed the RACE reads anew with MiXCR; each CDR3 protein has one entry. Of around 200,000 distinct CDR3 sequences in the sample, around 25% were seen once. The input for sequencing was whole blood, taken in connection with sensitization to the hapten diphenylcyclopropenone (DPC). The receptors shown here come from a woman aged 35 to 49 with alopecia areata. Some clones in this sample may be carry-over from other donors' samples. Each CDR3 is given with its conserved first and last residue. A D gene is named only where the DNA matches it firmly. The size field is filled for only some rows; it gives once, few, many or a size class.

v_gene	abundance	j_gene	d_gene	CDR3nt	CDR3aa
TRBV9	.	TRBJ1-1	TRBD1	TGTGCCAGCAGCGCCGGGACAGGCTTGAACACTGAAGCTTTCTTT	CASSAGTGLNTEAFF
TRBV4-3	few	TRBJ2-1	TRBD2	TGCGCCAGCAGCCAAGGTCGACTAGCGGGGTTAGGGGATGAGCAGTTCTTC	CASSQGRLAGLGDEQFF
TRBV18	.	TRBJ2-1	.	TGTGCCAACTCCGAGGCAATATACAATGAGCAGTTCTTC	CANSEAIYNEQFF
TRBV4-2	.	TRBJ1-4	.	TGTGCCAGCAGCGCGTCGCGGGAGGGTACAAGAGATGAAAAACTGTTTTTT	CASSASREGTRDEKLFF
TRBV5-6	.	TRBJ1-5	.	TGTGCCAGCAGCTCCCTGTCCGGGCCGGGTAATCAGCCCCAGCATTTT	CASSSLSGPGNQPQHF
TRBV29-1	.	TRBJ1-1	.	TGCAGCGTTGATCTAAACGGGAGCACTGAAGCTTTCTTT	CSVDLNGSTEAFF
TRBV7-9	many	TRBJ2-1	.	TGTGCCAGCAGCTTTAGCTCCTACAATGAGCAGTTCTTC	CASSFSSYNEQFF
TRBV6-1	.	TRBJ1-1	.	TGTGCCAGCAGTTTTCGCAACCGGGGACGAGCTTTCTTT	CASSFRNRGRAFF
TRBV5-1	many	TRBJ2-1	.	TGCGCCAGCAGCTTGACTAGCTACAATGAGCAGTTCTTC	CASSLTSYNEQFF
TRBV29-1	.	TRBJ1-1	.	TGCAGCGTTGAAGCCAATCAAGGGGCGGCTTTCTTT	CSVEANQGAAFF
TRBV7-6	few	TRBJ2-1	TRBD2	TGTGCCAGCAGCTCCGGGGGAGGGTCCTACAATGAGCAGTTCTTC	CASSSGGGSYNEQFF
TRBV29-1	.	TRBJ2-3	.	TGCAGCGTTGATGGGAGCACAGATACGCAGTATTTT	CSVDGSTDTQYF
TRBV2	few	TRBJ1-5	TRBD1	TGTGCCAGCTTTACCGGGACAGGCAATCAGCCCCAGCATTTT	CASFTGTGNQPQHF
TRBV20-1	few	TRBJ2-1	TRBD2	TGCAGTGTGGAGAAGGGCGGGAGGGCTTACAATGAGCAGTTCTTC	CSVEKGGRAYNEQFF
TRBV6-5	few	TRBJ1-6	TRBD1	TGTGCCAGCAGTTACCTCGGACAGGCTAATTCACCCCTCCACTTT	CASSYLGQANSPLHF
TRBV10-3	few	TRBJ1-1	.	TGTGCCATCAGGGGGTTGCGCGCTGAAGCTTTCTTT	CAIRGLRAEAFF
TRBV6-1	.	TRBJ2-5	.	TGTGCCAGCGGGGGGGCGGCACCAGTCCAGGAGACCCAGTACTTC	CASGGAAPVQETQYF
TRBV28	.	TRBJ2-3	.	TGTGCCAGCAGTTTAAAGGGCGGCCGTACCACAACAAGCACAGATACGCAGTATTTT	CASSLKGGRTTTSTDTQYF
TRBV12-3/TRBV12-4	few	TRBJ1-1	.	TGTGCCAGCAGTTTAGCCGGGGACACTGAAGCTTTCTTT	CASSLAGDTEAFF
TRBV3-1	many	TRBJ1-6	.	TGTGCCAGCAGCCAAGATCCAGGGGTTGGGGGATCACCCCTCCACTTT	CASSQDPGVGGSPLHF
TRBV10-3	.	TRBJ2-4	TRBD2	TGTGCCATCAGTGCGACTTCTCGGGGGGACATTCAGTACTTC	CAISATSRGDIQYF
TRBV15	.	TRBJ2-5	TRBD1	TGTGCCACCAGCAGAGATTCGACAGGGCGAGAGACCCAGTACTTC	CATSRDSTGRETQYF
TRBV9	few	TRBJ2-1	.	TGTGCCAGCAGCGTCGGGGGAGCCCCCGATGAGCAGTTCTTC	CASSVGGAPDEQFF
TRBV7-2	.	TRBJ1-4	TRBD1	TGTGCCAGCAGCCCCCAGGGGGCATATGAAAAACTGTTTTTT	CASSPQGAYEKLFF